These 5 T cell receptor beta chains share one sample of origin, sequenced in a study of blood T cell repertoires in COVID-19. The method was immunoSEQ multiplex PCR; TCRdb's version includes in-frame clones alone and lacks a portion of them. The top ten clones hold approximately 3% of a sample with about 140,000 clones, 80% to 90% of them seen once. Specimen: PBMCs or T cells enriched from blood (not recorded which). Receptor source: a woman aged 45 to 65 with acute COVID-19.

The rearrangement joins TRBV27 to TRBJ2-5; D is undetermined. Trimming shortened V by 6 bases and J by 5 bases, and 10 bases separated the two germline ends. The germline CDR1 and CDR2 sequences are MNHEY and SMNVEV (reference sequence). This CDR3 is 12 amino acids long. CDR3 sequence: CASSHPRETQYF. The CDR3 nucleotides are TGTGCCAGCAGCCACCCCAGGGAGACCCAGTACTTC.

This clone came up once. The chain uses TRBV2 and TRBJ2-7; 9 bases are a match to TRBD1. The ends lost 5 bases at V and 4 bases at J; junction bases unmatched: 6. The CDR3 totals 14 residues. In germline, CDR1 is SNHLY, CDR2 FYNNEI. The CDR3 sequence: CASSPGDRGYEQYF. The CDR3, as DNA: TGTGCCAGCAGTCCCGGAGACAGGGGGTACGAGCAGTACTTC. Full variable domain (missing parts from reference TRBV2 and TRBJ2-7): EPEVTQTPSHQVTQMGQEVILRCVPISNHLYFYWYRQILGQKVEFLVSFYNNEISEKSEIFDDQFSVERPDGSNFTLKIRSTKLEDSAMYFCASSPGDRGYEQYFGPGTRLTVT.

V usage is TRBV19 and J usage is TRBJ1-1, with unresolved D. CDR1 LNHDA and CDR2 SQIVND come from the germline V gene (reference sequence). The CDR3 has 15 amino acids. V shed 3 bases and J shed 0 bases, with 11 bases lying between them. The CDR3 region has the DNA TGTGCCAGTAGTATTGAGGGCGTCATGAACACTGAAGCTTTCTTT. Its protein is CASSIEGVMNTEAFF.

This clone came up a few times. The chain recombines TRBV4-1 with TRBJ1-1, with D possibly being TRBD1 (5 bases). Germline values: CDR1 MGHRA, CDR2 YSYEKL. V lost 6 bases and J lost 1, with 15 bases in between. The CDR3 runs 15 residues. The CDR3 sequence is CASRPGRLPNTEAFF. The DNA for the CDR3 is TGCGCCAGCAGGCCAGGGCGCCTACCGAACACTGAAGCTTTCTTT.

Turning to this clone: Germline and junction disagree at one end, which may indicate a read error. The chain uses TRBV7-7 and TRBJ2-1, with 10 bases matching TRBD1. Germline CDR1 reads SSHAT; CDR2 reads FNYEAQ (reference sequence). The CDR3 extends over 13 amino acids. The CDR3 nucleotides read TGTGCTAGCAGCCGGGACAGGGGAAGTGAGCAGTTCTTC. Translated: CASSRDRGSEQFF. The variable domain in full, with the rest retrieved from reference TRBV7-7 and TRBJ2-1, is GAGVSQSPRYKVTKRGQDVTLRCDPISSHATLYWYQQALGQGPEFLTYFNYEAQPDKSGLPSDRFSAERPEGSISTLTIQRTEQRDSAMYRCASSRDRGSEQFFGPGTRLTVL.